Below, one TCR beta chain is given with its context. Its specificity is unknown. These data are taken from a study of CD8 T cells in Susac syndrome. General study results and limits: The study recognized that the number of individuals in its TCR sequencing and HLA analysis was relatively small.

With random hexamers, roughly 0.45 to 1 ug RNA was reverse transcribed. An immunoSEQ multiplex PCR amplified TCR beta CDR3 over 54 Vbeta and 13 Jbeta. Using its own MiXCR run on the immunoSEQ multiplex PCR reads, TCRdb lists one record per CDR3 protein. This table holds approximately 200,000 distinct CDR3 sequences, 95% found once. CDR1 SEHNR and CDR2 FQNEAQ come from the germline V gene (reference sequence). The CDR3 is made up of 13 amino acids. V was cut by 5 bases and J by 4 bases, with 11 bases left in between. The chain combines TRBV7-9 with TRBJ1-2, with D unresolved. The specimen was CD4+ T cells from PBMCs. The receptor was derived from a human donor with multiple sclerosis. The CDR3 loop reads CASSLDLSYGYTF. The CDR3 coding sequence is TGTGCCAGCAGCCTCGATTTAAGCTATGGCTACACCTTC.